The clone carrying this T cell receptor (beta chain) has just a few counts. The antigen remains unidentified. The gene names given are mouse names. The CDR3 goes on 4 residues after the read ends, and that part is filled in from the germline J gene. Cells pooled from cutaneous lymph nodes were sorted on CD4, CD8alpha, NKG2D, NKG2ACE and other markers. The CDR3 length is 15 residues. J gave up 0 bases and V 4 bases, and 3 bases lay outside the gene matches. Germline V CDR1 and CDR2: NSQYPW, LRSPGD (reference sequence). The sample belongs to a study of CD8+ T cells in alopecia areata. As for the study in general: Donor skin was harvested from approximately 6-12-month-old C3H/HeJ mice with spontaneous alopecia and grafted onto roughly 7-10-week-old female C3H/HeJ recipients. Findings and limits, study-wide: Although TCR sharing was seen in mice, sharing across patients was less clear, possibly for HLA-related reasons. Scalp lesions, especially in alopecia totalis/universalis, had higher clonality than normal scalp. Alphabeta T cells residing in normal skin are also sequenced in scalp samples.

Investigators isolated RNA and reverse transcribed it into cDNA to act as the sequencing template. TCRdb's copy holds only in-frame clones and misses some; the assay was immunoSEQ multiplex PCR. Singletons are absent from the sample, which has 270,000 or so clones. Sample: CD4+ T cells sorted from a lymph node. The rearrangement joins TRBV1 to TRBJ2-7; 10 nucleotides agree with TRBD2. The sequence derives from a C3H/HeJ mouse with alopecia areata. For the strain, the MHC haplotype given is H2-k. The sequenced CDR3 bases are TGCACCTGCAGTGGGGGGACTGGGGTCTCCTAT. It translates to CTCSGGTGVSY. In full, the CDR3 reads CTCSGGTGVSYEQYF.